Sequencing of this T cell receptor (beta chain) was carried out in a study of blood T cell repertoires in COVID-19. Germline values: CDR1 LNHDA, CDR2 SQIVND (reference sequence). CDR3 size: 16 residues. V dropped 2 bases and J dropped 5; count of bases not matched to a gene: 4. Clones were sequenced by immunoSEQ multiplex PCR, and TCRdb holds only the in-frame ones, with some missing. The sample includes around 270,000 clones, about 90% seen only once; the top ten take 3% to 3.5%. The TCR comes from a woman in her thirties or forties who had been exposed to COVID-19. The chain uses TRBV19 and TRBJ1-5, with 12 bases aligning to TRBD1. The sample consisted of PBMCs or T cells enriched from blood (not recorded which). CDR3 in DNA: TGTGCCAGTAGTATACTCGGGACAGGGGGCGATCAGCCCCAGCATTTT. This codes for CASSILGTGGDQPQHF.